This TCR beta chain is drawn from a study of technical replicates of blood from a handful of donors (dated 2017 in TCRdb). Including the terminal cysteine and phenylalanine, the CDR3 comprises 17 residues. Only the CDR3 DNA is retained, 51 bases long and in frame from the first base. The germline V gene sets CDR1 to SGHTA and CDR2 to FQGTGA. Unmatched junction bases come to 9, with V trimmed by 5 bases and J by 3 bases. Libraries were made using the immunoSEQ multiplex PCR assay. The source is immuneACCESS, and TCRdb retained only in-frame sequences with V and J called. Part of the clones is not carried over; for the studies checked, unresolved V genes explain less than half of this, and the remainder is unexplained. The sample table holds fewer than 9,500 clones, of which 75% to 95% were seen once. Roughly 10% of the sample lies in the top ten. A word on this clone: Its antigen is not yet known. Base qualities are not at hand, and no much larger clone is one base apart.

The rearrangement joined TRBV7-3 to TRBJ2-3, with 12 middle bases fitting TRBD2. The sequence was obtained from a human donor in good health. Sequencing used PBMCs. The CDR3 in this case is CASSPTSGSYLTDTQYF. The nucleotide sequence is TGTGCCAGCAGCCCGACTAGCGGGAGTTACCTTACAGATACGCAGTATTTT. Where the CDR3 stops, the reference TRBV7-3 and TRBJ2-3 genes take over; the full variable domain is GAGVSQTPSNKVTEKGKYVELRCDPISGHTALYWYRQSLGQGPEFLIYFQGTGAADDSGLPNDRFFAVRPEGSVSTLKIQRTERGDSAVYLCASSPTSGSYLTDTQYFGPGTRLTVL.